One and the same sample provided the 26 T cell receptor beta chains below, sequenced in a study of blood T cells in healthy people across ages. Together with a sample-barcoded 5' primer, a J-beta primer mix was included in a second PCR lasting about 7 to 11 cycles. TCRdb re-called the 5' RACE reads with MiXCR, one entry per CDR3 protein. The table lists hundreds of thousands of distinct CDR3 sequences, roughly 31% of them singletons, with around 16% in the top ten. The sequenced sample consisted of blood. Every receptor here comes from a woman older than 75 in good health.

This clonotype was counted at least ten times. The genes are TRBV6-5 and TRBJ2-7; 11 bases align to TRBD1. Germline V gives CDR1 MNHEY, CDR2 SVGAGI. The CDR3 length is 15 residues. Unmatched junction bases numbered 5, after V lost 5 bases and J lost 2 bases. The CDR3 sequence: CASSNGQGATYEQYF. The CDR3 DNA reads as TGTGCCAGCAGTAATGGACAGGGGGCCACCTACGAGCAGTACTTC.

In its sample, this clonotype was seen many times. The chain recombines TRBV29-1 with TRBJ1-2; no firm D call. The CDR3 is 12 residues long. The germline V and J ends were trimmed by 8 bases and 3 bases, with 13 bases remaining between them. Germline CDR1 is SQVTM and CDR2 is ANQGSEA. The CDR3 nucleotides are TGCAGCACATATACAGCCGACTATGGCTACACCTTC. Translating it yields CSTYTADYGYTF.

V usage is TRBV30 and J usage is TRBJ1-5; D not certain. This CDR3 has 13 amino acids. V dropped 5 bases and J dropped 5 bases, with 13 bases sitting between them. Per germline, CDR1 GTSNPN and CDR2 SVGIG (reference sequence). CDR3 sequence reads: CAWATSEDQPQHF. The CDR3 region has the DNA TGTGCCTGGGCGACCTCGGAAGATCAGCCCCAGCATTTT.

In the case of this clonotype: Being one base from a much bigger clone, this may be a read error. The chain links TRBV28 to TRBJ1-5; 7 bases align to TRBD1. Germline CDR1 is MDHEN and CDR2 is SYDVKM. This CDR3 comprises 16 residues. After removal of 7 bases from V and 0 bases from J, the junction contained 9 bases not matched to a gene. As DNA, the CDR3 is TGTGCCAGCAACCCAGGGGGGCGGGATAGCAATCAGCCCCAGCATTTT. Residues: CASNPGGRDSNQPQHF.

This rearrangement joins TRBV18 to TRBJ1-6; 9 bases line up with TRBD1. This CDR3 is 14 amino acids long. CDR1 KGHSH and CDR2 LQKENI come from the germline V gene. The trim removed 4 bases at V and 11 bases at J, leaving 6 bases unmatched. CDR3 DNA: TGTGCCAGCTCACTAGGACAGGGGAGAACACCCCTCCACTTT. This gives the protein CASSLGQGRTPLHF.

This clonotype was found many times. V gene TRBV29-1 combines with J gene TRBJ2-3; 7 nucleotides match TRBD2. V lost 4 bases, J lost 3 bases, and 1 base stayed unmatched. Germline CDR1 reads SQVTM; CDR2 reads ANQGSEA. This CDR3 spans 12 amino acids. The CDR3 nucleotides read TGCAGCGTTGGGGGGGGAACAGATACGCAGTATTTT. Protein: CSVGGGTDTQYF.

This clonotype was picked up a small number of times. The chain employs TRBV20-1 and TRBJ1-5, with D perhaps matching TRBD1 (6 bases). This CDR3 region has 16 residues. V lost 0 bases, J lost 4 bases, and 16 bases lay in between. CDR1 and CDR2 (germline): DFQATT, SNEGSKA (reference sequence). The CDR3 reads CSARDLVVQGNQPQHF. CDR3 nucleotide sequence: TGCAGTGCTAGAGATCTCGTTGTACAGGGTAATCAGCCCCAGCATTTT.

This clonotype occurred many times. This chain connects TRBV30 to TRBJ1-4, with 7 bases lining up with TRBD1. Germline V lookup: CDR1 GTSNPN, CDR2 SVGIG (reference sequence). This CDR3 spans 12 amino acids. J was trimmed by 7 bases and V by 4 bases; bases with no gene match: 3. Written as DNA, the CDR3 is TGTGCCTGGAAGGGGGCCAGTGAAAAACTGTTTTTT. Translating it yields CAWKGASEKLFF.

V usage is TRBV5-6 and J usage is TRBJ2-4; 7 bases fit TRBD1. The J call may be incorrect, as the DNA end agrees better with TRBJ2-7. The CDR3 spans 14 residues. CDR1 and CDR2 from the germline V gene are SGHDT and YYEEEE. The CDR3 is CASSVQGSPYEQYF. The CDR3 DNA sequence: TGTGCCAGCAGTGTACAGGGGAGCCCCTACGAGCAGTACTTC.

V is TRBV5-5 and J is TRBJ2-7; 9 bases match TRBD1. V shed 7 bases, J shed 0 bases, and the junction held 8 bases outside the gene matches. This CDR3 contains 15 residues. The germline V gene has CDR1 SGHKS and CDR2 YYEKEE (reference sequence). In DNA, the CDR3 is TGTGCCAGCCGCGCCGGACAGGGGAACTCCTACGAGCAGTACTTC. This sequence encodes CASRAGQGNSYEQYF.

This clonotype was counted many times. The rearrangement uses TRBV7-3 and TRBJ2-3; TRBD1 aligns across 9 bases. CDR3 size: 15 residues. Losses at the gene ends were 6 bases for V and 1 base for J; bases not matched to a gene: 5. The germline gives CDR1 SGHTA, CDR2 FQGTGA. The CDR3 sequence is CASRLQGAGTDTQYF. The DNA of the CDR3 is TGTGCCAGCAGACTACAGGGGGCTGGCACAGATACGCAGTATTTT.

A few counts support this clonotype. This may be a read error: a much more frequent sequence differs by one nucleotide. The J gene is TRBJ2-7, the V gene TRBV27, with 13 bases lining up with TRBD2. Germline values: CDR1 MNHEY, CDR2 SMNVEV (reference sequence). V lost 2 bases, J lost 7 bases, and 8 bases stayed unmatched. The length of the CDR3 is 16 residues. The DNA of the CDR3 is TGTGCCAGCAGTTTACCGACTAGCGGGGGGTGGGATGAGCAGTACTTC. Residues: CASSLPTSGGWDEQYF.

Worth noting for this clonotype: One end of the junction fails to match germline, which may point to a read error. The chain's CDR3 is CANSTGRVNTEAFF. For the CDR3, the DNA is TGTGCCAATAGTACGGGACGGGTGAACACTGAAGCTTTCTTT. The V call is TRBV19, the J call TRBJ1-1; D may be TRBD1 (5 bases). Germline assignment: CDR1 LNHDA and CDR2 SQIVND (reference sequence). The CDR3 runs 14 residues.

This chain connects TRBV6-5 to TRBJ1-1, with 8 bases identical to TRBD1. This CDR3 comprises 15 residues. Germline V gives CDR1 MNHEY, CDR2 SVGAGI. The V gene end was trimmed by 2 bases and the J gene end by 1 base; junction bases not matched to a gene: 3. CDR3 sequence (DNA): TGTGCCAGCAGTTACCACGGGACAGGGAACACTGAAGCTTTCTTT. As protein: CASSYHGTGNTEAFF.

Turning to this clonotype: A junction end diverges from the germline sequence, so it may reflect a read error. This chain joins TRBV5-1 and TRBJ1-6, with a weak D call TRBD1 (5 bases). The CDR3 runs to 14 residues. Germline V gives CDR1 SGHRS, CDR2 YFSETQ. This CDR3 is CASGLGTGNSPLHF. CDR3 nucleotide sequence: TGCGCCAGCGGCTTGGGGACGGGGAATTCACCCCTCCACTTT.

The table lists this clonotype with many counts. The chain has TRBV20-1 and TRBJ1-2; D gene uncertain. The CDR3 runs to 13 residues. Germline assignment: CDR1 DFQATT and CDR2 SNEGSKA (reference sequence). V lost 4 bases, J lost 4 bases, and 13 bases lay in between. The CDR3 DNA follows: TGCAGTGCTACTCCCGCCCCACTCTATGGCTACACCTTC. Its translation: CSATPAPLYGYTF.

This clonotype was picked up a small number of times. A read error is possible here, since a much larger clone lies one base away. The V call is TRBV30, the J call TRBJ2-1; TRBD1 is a possible D gene (7 bases). The ends were cut back, 5 bases at V and 8 bases at J, with 16 bases in the middle. Germline values: CDR1 GTSNPN, CDR2 SVGIG (reference sequence). The CDR3 is 13 amino acids. The CDR3 protein is CAWERARGDEQFF. As DNA, the CDR3 is TGTGCCTGGGAACGGGCCAGGGGGGATGAGCAGTTCTTC. Variable domain in full (rest from reference TRBV30 and TRBJ2-1): SQTIHQWPATLVQPVGSPLSLECTVEGTSNPNLYWYRQAAGRGLQLLFYSVGIGQISSEVPQNLSASRPQDRQFILSSKKLLLSDSGFYLCAWERARGDEQFFGPGTRLTVL.

This clonotype was picked up one time. The chain recombines TRBV4-2 with TRBJ1-5, with D tentatively TRBD1 (5 bases). Germline-derived CDR1 and CDR2 are LGHNA and YNFKEQ. The CDR3 covers 15 residues. Deletions cut 0 bases from V and 6 bases from J, with 12 bases between. CDR3 sequence (DNA): TGTGCCAGCAGCCAAGAAAGTCGGGACGGTCAGCCCCAGCATTTT. Translating gives CASSQESRDGQPQHF.

This clonotype was found many times. The CDR3 here is CASSPYANSNQPQHF. The CDR3 region has the DNA TGTGCCAGCAGCCCCTACGCTAACAGCAATCAGCCCCAGCATTTT. The chain links TRBV4-2 to TRBJ1-5; no clear D. Trimming took off 4 bases at V and 1 base at J, with 11 bases between the two ends. Germline V lookup: CDR1 LGHNA, CDR2 YNFKEQ. There are 15 residues in the CDR3.

This clonotype has a count of ten or more. The CDR3 is CASSSNRANSPLHF. The CDR3 DNA is TGTGCCAGCAGCTCTAACAGGGCCAATTCACCCCTCCACTTT. V usage is TRBV7-2 and J usage is TRBJ1-6, with D tentatively TRBD1 (6 bases). This CDR3 has 14 residues. Germline-derived CDR1 and CDR2 are SGHTA and FQGNSA. The V gene lost 4 bases and the J gene lost 7 bases, with 11 bases spanning the gap. The variable domain in full, with the rest retrieved from reference TRBV7-2 and TRBJ1-6, is GAGVSQSPSNKVTEKGKDVELRCDPISGHTALYWYRQSLGQGLEFLIYFQGNSAPDKSGLPSDRFSAERTGGSVSTLTIQRTQQEDSAVYLCASSSNRANSPLHFGNGTRLTVT.

This clonotype was observed a handful of times. J is TRBJ2-5 and V is TRBV20-1; D remains ambiguous. Looked up from germline, CDR1 is DFQATT and CDR2 is SNEGSKA (reference sequence). This CDR3 contains 12 residues. Deletions cut 3 bases from V and 5 bases from J, with 10 bases between. CDR3 DNA sequence: TGCAGTGCTAGTGGTGGGTACGAGACCCAGTACTTC. This gives the protein CSASGGYETQYF.

Concerning this clonotype itself: This sequence may be a read error, since a much larger clone differs from it by one base. V usage is TRBV6-5 and J usage is TRBJ1-2, with 10 bases lining up with TRBD1. The CDR3 totals 15 residues. Germline values: CDR1 MNHEY, CDR2 SVGAGI. CDR3 sequence reads: CAGREPGQGTMGYTF. In DNA, the CDR3 is TGTGCCGGCAGGGAACCGGGACAGGGGACTATGGGCTACACCTTC.

This clonotype was counted once. The CDR3 DNA sequence: TGTGCCAGCAGCCGCGGTGAGGGTAGGGAGCAGTTCTTC. Encoded protein: CASSRGEGREQFF. The rearrangement joins TRBV14 to TRBJ2-1, with D possibly matching TRBD2 (5 bases). Trimming removed 4 bases at V and 10 bases at J, with 14 bases between. The germline V gene has CDR1 SGHDN and CDR2 FVKESK. This CDR3 has 13 amino acids. Supplemented by reference TRBV14 and TRBJ2-1, the full variable domain reads EAGVTQFPSHSVIEKGQTVTLRCDPISGHDNLYWYRRVMGKEIKFLLHFVKESKQDESGMPNNRFLAERTGGTYSTLKVQPAELEDSGVYFCASSRGEGREQFFGPGTRLTVL.

About this clonotype: This may be a read error: a much more frequent sequence differs by one nucleotide. The V and J genes are TRBV6-5 and TRBJ2-5; D possibly corresponds to TRBD2 (5 bases). V lost 8 bases and J 11 bases, leaving 21 bases between the germline ends. This CDR3 has 13 residues. Germline V gene data show CDR1 as MNHEY and CDR2 as SVGAGI. The CDR3, as DNA: TGTGCCAGCGCCCGGGGTCTTCACAATGAGCAGTACTTC. Encoded protein: CASARGLHNEQYF.

This clonotype was seen just once. Given a much more abundant clone one base away, this may be a read error. The chain couples TRBV10-3 to TRBJ1-2; no clear D gene. The CDR3 consists of 12 residues. V was clipped by 8 bases and J by 4 bases, with 11 bases between them. Germline CDR1 reads ENHRY; CDR2 reads SYGVKD. CDR3 amino acids: CAIGPGGYGYTF. CDR3 sequence (DNA): TGTGCCATCGGGCCGGGAGGCTATGGCTACACCTTC.

The V gene is TRBV7-9, the J gene TRBJ2-4; D is unclear. The germline V and J ends were trimmed by 3 bases and 2 bases, with 5 bases remaining between them. The CDR3 contains 13 residues. Germline CDR1 is SEHNR and CDR2 is FQNEAQ (reference sequence). CDR3 sequence (DNA): TGTGCCAGCAGCTTGGTCACCAAAAACATTCAGTACTTC. Translation gives CASSLVTKNIQYF.